This T cell receptor beta chain was retrieved from a study of T cells expressing NK-cell markers. Study outcomes and limitations: The share of CD8+ T cells held by dominant NKG2C+ clonotypes was roughly 1.0-8% in about six donors.

Each CDR3 protein gets one entry in TCRdb, which reprocessed the 5' RACE reads and gives no DNA. The sample holds about 260,000 distinct CDR3 sequences. The CDR3 spans 13 residues. Germline-derived CDR1 and CDR2 are MDHEN and SYDVKM. With regard to this clonotype: Its specificity is unknown.

The source material was blood T cells: a sorted CD56 or NKG2C T cell subset, CD4+ or CD8+ T cells, or bulk PBMC T cells (not recorded which). This TCR came from a woman aged 18-69 years in good health. The rearrangement joins TRBV28 to TRBJ1-6. The CDR3 reads CASNREGGSPLHF.